One T cell receptor (beta chain) is described in this entry. This clonotype was counted many times. What this receptor recognizes is not known. No base qualities exist here, and no much larger clone lies one base off it. Genomic DNA was used as template for profiling of TCR beta VDJ combinations and CDR3 sequences. An Illumina HiSeq 2000 was the platform used for TCR repertoire sequencing. In the source study's methods: TRBV/TRBJ rearrangement plots, CDR3 size and DJ length profiles, and Simpson's diversity index were used to assess repertoires. The immunodominant clone was defined as the most abundant DNA sequence in deep sequencing data. CDR3 amino acid sequences were screened for sharing across subjects and were compared with published repertoires and the VDJdb database. TCRdb reprocessed the public reads (quality trimming at Q25 with fastp, clone calling with MiXCR) and kept in-frame beta chains. Rows with one shared CDR3 protein collapse into an entry with the most common genes and DNA. TCRdb's processing, not the authors' own work, is the source of the V and J calls. This sample gives fewer than 150,000 distinct CDR3 sequences in total; about half of them show up just once. The biggest ten clones account for 2% to 3% of the sample.

The data derive from a study of CD8+CD57+ T cells in acquired aplastic anemia listed by TCRdb under 2018. The study in broad terms: Extracted DNA from sorted CD4+ and CD8+ cells averaged approximately 3 ug, ranging from about 0.17 to 30 ug. Healthy donor samples averaged approximately 10 million reads for CD4+ and approximately 11 million for CD8+ cells. What the study reported, not specific to this receptor: Although under 35 CD8+ CDR3 sequences were shared by patients and controls, these sequences appeared highly expressed in patients and within the immunodominant clones of patients. CD8+ Simpson's diversity did not differ significantly between patients and healthy controls (P=0.060).

The CDR3 runs 16 residues from the cysteine to the phenylalanine. Only CDR3 DNA remains: 48 bases, in frame from the first base. CDR1 DFQATT and CDR2 SNEGSKA were looked up in the germline V gene (reference sequence). Relative to germline, V is missing 2 bases and J is missing 2 bases, with 11 bases of the junction outside any gene match. TCR repertoires of sorted CD4+ and CD8+ blood T cells from severe aplastic anemia patients and healthy subjects were deep-sequenced in the study. Ficoll-Paque density gradient centrifugation was used to isolate peripheral blood mononuclear cells. Before DNA extraction, CD4+ and CD8+ T cells were sorted by FACS or by magnetic beads.

This sequence was found in a human donor in good health, serving as a control. Sequenced input: sorted CD4+, CD8+, or CD8+CD57+ T cells (not recorded which) from PBMCs. The chain was built from TRBV20-1 and TRBJ2-7; the junction holds 8 bases that match TRBD2. The CDR3 protein is CSARNPGLAPTYEQYF. The DNA is as follows: TGCAGTGCTAGAAATCCAGGACTAGCTCCTACCTACGAGCAGTACTTC.